This section outlines one T cell receptor beta chain sequence together with its context. These data originate in a study of blood T cell repertoires in COVID-19. Study as a whole: Acute and convalescent COVID-19 samples came from the United States, Italy and Spain. Sample material is recorded as cDNA or gDNA derived from T cells, B-cell-depleted T cells, or PBMCs.

The CDR3 loop spans 15 amino acids. Germline loops: CDR1 SGHRS, CDR2 YFSETQ. With 0 bases removed from V and 3 bases from J, the gap between germline ends came to 12 bases. Per the authors' pipeline: How many nucleated cells were present was estimated from reference gene primer amplification. Assay used: immunoSEQ multiplex PCR; TCRdb lists only in-frame clones, some missing. Clonal size and the V and J genes are those of that table, whereas D and trimming came from the DNA. The sample contains 200,000 to 250,000 clones, almost 90% of which appear only once. The sequencing sample was made of peripheral blood. The chain carries TRBV5-1 and TRBJ2-5; tentative D call: TRBD1 (6 bases). This clonotype was sampled from a woman in her sixties or seventies with acute or convalescent COVID-19. The CDR3 reads CASSLGGQREETQYF. Written as DNA, the CDR3 is TGCGCCAGCAGCTTGGGGGGGCAAAGAGAAGAGACCCAGTACTTC. Full variable domain (outside the CDR3, taken from reference TRBV5-1 and TRBJ2-5): KAGVTQTPRYLIKTRGQQVTLSCSPISGHRSVSWYQQTPGQGLQFLFEYFSETQRNKGNFPGRFSGRQFSNSRSEMNVSTLELGDSALYLCASSLGGQREETQYFGPGTRLLVL.